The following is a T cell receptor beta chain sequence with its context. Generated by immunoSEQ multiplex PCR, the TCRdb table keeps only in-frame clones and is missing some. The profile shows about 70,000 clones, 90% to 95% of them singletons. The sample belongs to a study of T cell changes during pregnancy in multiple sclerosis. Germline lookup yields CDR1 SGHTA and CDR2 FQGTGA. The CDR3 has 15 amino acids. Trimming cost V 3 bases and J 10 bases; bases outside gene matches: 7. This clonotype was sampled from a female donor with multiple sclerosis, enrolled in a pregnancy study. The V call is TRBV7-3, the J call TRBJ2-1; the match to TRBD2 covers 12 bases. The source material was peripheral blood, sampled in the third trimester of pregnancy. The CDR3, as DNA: TGTGCCAGCAGCTTGGCTAGCGGGGGGGCCAACGAGCAGTTCTTC. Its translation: CASSLASGGANEQFF.